This T cell receptor (beta chain) was identified during a study of blood T cell repertoires in COVID-19. Study-wide background: Samples representing acute and convalescent COVID-19 were sourced from the United States, Italy and Spain. Nucleic acid was either cDNA or gDNA, and it came from T cells, B-cell-depleted T cells, or PBMCs.

CDR1 and CDR2 (germline): LNHDA, SQIVND (reference sequence). CDR3 length equals 13 residues. Trimming stripped 3 bases from V and 7 bases from J, with 12 bases between. In the authors' methods: Researchers report that nucleated cell counts were estimated from reference gene primer amplification. Only in-frame clones appear in the TCRdb table, and some are missing; sequencing was by immunoSEQ multiplex PCR. That table is the source of V, J and clone size, and D and trimming were worked out from the DNA. The repertoire holds roughly 150,000 clones, with roughly 72% as singletons. The sequenced material came from peripheral blood. This TCR derives from an elderly woman with acute or convalescent COVID-19. The chain recombines TRBV19 with TRBJ1-1; no clear D. As DNA, the CDR3 is TGTGCCAGTAGTATTTACCCCACAGATGAAGCTTTCTTT. Translation: CASSIYPTDEAFF.